This TCR beta chain was obtained from a study of T cell repertoires in cytomegalovirus infection. Trimming took 4 bases from V and 6 from J; bases not matched to a gene: 5. The CDR3 extends over 14 amino acids. Germline V gene data show CDR1 as LNHDA and CDR2 as SQIVND (reference sequence). TCRdb processed the reads anew with MiXCR; each CDR3 protein has one entry. The sample has 490,000 or so distinct CDR3 sequences; over 9% are singletons. This clonotype was observed a handful of times. This chain links TRBV19 with TRBJ1-5, with 8 nucleotides matching TRBD1. The sample taken for sequencing was PBMCs. The source is a human donor in good health (CMV status not recorded). Some clones in this sample may be carry-over from other donors' samples. The CDR3 DNA reads as TGTGCCAGTAGTACCCAGACAGGGGCTCAGCCCCAGCATTTT. This encodes CASSTQTGAQPQHF.